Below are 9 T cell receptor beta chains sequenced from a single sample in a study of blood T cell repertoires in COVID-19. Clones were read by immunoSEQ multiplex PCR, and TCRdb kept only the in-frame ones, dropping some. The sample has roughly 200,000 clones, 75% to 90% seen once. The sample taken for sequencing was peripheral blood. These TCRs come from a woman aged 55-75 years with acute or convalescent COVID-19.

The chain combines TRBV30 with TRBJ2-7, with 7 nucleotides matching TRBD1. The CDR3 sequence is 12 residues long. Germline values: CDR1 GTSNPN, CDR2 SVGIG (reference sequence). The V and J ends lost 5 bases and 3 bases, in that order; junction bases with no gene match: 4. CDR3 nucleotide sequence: TGTGCCTGGGAGACAGGGCACTACGAGCAGTACTTC. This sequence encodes CAWETGHYEQYF. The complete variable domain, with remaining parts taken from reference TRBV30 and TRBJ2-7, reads SQTIHQWPATLVQPVGSPLSLECTVEGTSNPNLYWYRQAAGRGLQLLFYSVGIGQISSEVPQNLSASRPQDRQFILSSKKLLLSDSGFYLCAWETGHYEQYFGPGTRLTVT.

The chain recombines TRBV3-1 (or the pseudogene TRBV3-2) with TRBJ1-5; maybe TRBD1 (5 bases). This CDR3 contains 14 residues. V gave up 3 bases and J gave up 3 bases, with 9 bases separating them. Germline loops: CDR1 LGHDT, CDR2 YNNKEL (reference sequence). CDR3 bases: TGTGCCAGCAGCCAGGGGCAGTTCAATCAGCCCCAGCATTTT. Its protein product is CASSQGQFNQPQHF.

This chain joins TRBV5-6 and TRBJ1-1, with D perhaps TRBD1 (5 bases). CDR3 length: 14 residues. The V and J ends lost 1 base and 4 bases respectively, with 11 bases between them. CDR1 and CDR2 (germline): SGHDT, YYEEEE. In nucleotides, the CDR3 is TGTGCCAGCAGCTTGCAGGGTTGGAGCACTGAAGCTTTCTTT. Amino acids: CASSLQGWSTEAFF.

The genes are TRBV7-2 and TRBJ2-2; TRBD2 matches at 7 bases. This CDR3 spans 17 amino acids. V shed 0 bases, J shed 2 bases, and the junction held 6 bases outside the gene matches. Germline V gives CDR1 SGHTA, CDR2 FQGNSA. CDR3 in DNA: TGTGCCAGCAGCTTAGCGCTCTCGGGAGGAAACACCGGGGAGCTGTTTTTT. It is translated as CASSLALSGGNTGELFF.

The CDR3 spells CATSDLASGHTGELFF. The CDR3 DNA reads TGTGCCACCAGTGATTTAGCCTCTGGTCACACCGGGGAGCTGTTTTTT. The chain couples TRBV24-1 to TRBJ2-2; D gene unclear. The CDR3 has 16 residues. Germline assignment: CDR1 KGHDR and CDR2 SFDVKD. Trimming cost V 1 base and J 3 bases, with 11 bases left between them.

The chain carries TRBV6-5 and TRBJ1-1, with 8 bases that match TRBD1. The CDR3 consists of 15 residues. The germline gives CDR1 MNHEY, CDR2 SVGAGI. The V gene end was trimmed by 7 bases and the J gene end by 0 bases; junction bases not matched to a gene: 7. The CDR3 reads CASMRTGLMNTEAFF. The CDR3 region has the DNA TGTGCCAGCATGCGGACAGGGTTAATGAACACTGAAGCTTTCTTT.

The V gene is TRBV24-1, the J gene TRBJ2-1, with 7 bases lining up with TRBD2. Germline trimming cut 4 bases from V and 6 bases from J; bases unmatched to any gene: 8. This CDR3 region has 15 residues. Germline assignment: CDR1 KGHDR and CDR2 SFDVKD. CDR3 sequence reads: CATSDRVTSLNEQFF. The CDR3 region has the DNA TGTGCCACCAGTGACCGTGTGACTAGCCTCAATGAGCAGTTCTTC.

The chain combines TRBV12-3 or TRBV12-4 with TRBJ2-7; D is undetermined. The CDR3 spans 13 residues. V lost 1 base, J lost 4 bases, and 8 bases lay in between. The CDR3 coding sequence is TGTGCCAGCAGTTTAGGAAGCCGGTACGAGCAGTACTTC. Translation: CASSLGSRYEQYF.

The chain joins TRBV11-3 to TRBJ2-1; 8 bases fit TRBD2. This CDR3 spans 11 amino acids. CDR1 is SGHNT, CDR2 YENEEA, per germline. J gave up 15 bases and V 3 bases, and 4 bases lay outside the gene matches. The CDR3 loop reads CASSLSGRPFF. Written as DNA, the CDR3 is TGTGCCAGCAGCTTGAGCGGGAGACCGTTCTTC.